This T cell receptor (beta chain) was observed in a study of shared clonotypes between healthy human individuals (dated by TCRdb to 2020 to 2022). Looking at the study overall: The cohort included three men and a couple of women between 18 and 49 years of age. For each donor, three plates each were used for CD4 naive and CD4 memory, two plates were used for CD8 naive, and one plate was used for CD8 memory. To estimate repertoire size and how much clonotypes are shared between individuals, the study performed deep sequencing of blood TCR repertoires from about five healthy adults. Different laboratories and diverse techniques were used to prepare libraries and sequence TCR repertoires, to increase sequencing depth and limit assay-specific biases. Each donor's leukapheresis produced roughly between roughly 0.85 and 9.5 billion PBMCs. General conclusions and limits of the study: Because the study included only a small number of donors, the genetic and exposure-history diversity represented was limited. When several donors were compared, the shared fraction of clonotypes was about 5% for naive CD4, over 3% for naive CD8, 2% to 2.5% for memory CD4, and 0.4% for memory CD8. Based on pairwise subsampling, the degree of clonotype sharing among donors was expected to be affected by sequencing depth. Naive subsets generally had larger estimated clonotype richness than memory subsets. Sampling was limited to blood, and TCR repertoires in tissue likely differ from TCR repertoires in blood. Higher generation probabilities were observed for clonotypes shared by all four sorted-subset donors than for non-shared clonotypes. Incomplete sequencing was indicated by rarefaction of sorted-subset datasets, despite the large sequencing depth.

Its CDR3 holds 16 amino acids, cysteine through phenylalanine. The kept DNA is CDR3 alone, 48 bases in frame from the first base. V is pruned by 0 bases and J by 7 bases, leaving 9 bases of the junction without a gene match. The germline V gene encodes CDR1 MNHEY and CDR2 SVGAGI. Concerning this clone itself: What antigen it recognizes has not been identified. Base qualities are not recorded, but no much larger clone differs from it by a single base.

Healthy HIV-negative adults with no recently reported acute infections or vaccinations were included as donors. Only Caucasian adults living in Nashville, Tennessee, USA were represented among the donors. CD4+ T cells were enriched by magnetic negative selection, after which naive cells were positively selected on CD45RA and the negative fraction was taken as the memory subset. Blood was collected by leukapheresis, and PBMCs were isolated by Ficoll-Histopaque density gradient centrifugation and then cryopreserved in liquid nitrogen vapor phase. Analytical flow cytometry was used to check the purity and quantity of every magnetically sorted T cell population. Each sorted fraction had its genomic DNA isolated and then quantified by UV absorbance on a Nanodrop 2000c. Using the deep immunoSEQ assay, multiplex PCR amplified TCR CDR3 regions from genomic DNA. Extracted genomic DNA from each cell subset was spread evenly across all wells of several immunoSEQ 96-well plates, with each plate serving as a replicate. For sorted subsets, about 200 ng genomic DNA, equal to 25,000 to 35,000 T cell genomes, was loaded into each replicate PCR. The purified libraries were quantified using a Qubit 3.0 fluorometer, sized with a Bioanalyzer 2100, and then quantified again using the KAPA Library Quantification kit. Every immunoSEQ 96-well plate was sequenced on a dedicated single-read 150-cycle Illumina NextSeq 550 flow cell. The authors processed their data as follows. The immunoSEQ output contained only junctional sequences without quality scores, so filtering could not match that applied to full-length reads. To assign V/J genes and CDR3, sequences were annotated against IMGT germline references using PyIR, a Python wrapper for IgBLAST v1.9. Reads were removed for weak V/J assignments (E-value above 1e-6), missing CDR3, stop codons, out-of-frame junctions, or ambiguous translated residues. A V3J clonotype was defined by an identical inferred V gene, J gene, and CDR3 amino acid sequence. Percentage overlap between repertoires was calculated by dividing the number of shared unique clonotypes by the size of the smaller repertoire. Three approaches were used to assess repertoire richness: RTK rarefaction, the Chao1 estimator, and Recon v2.1 estimates of unobserved clonotypes. Generation probabilities were computed with OLGA for all TCRbeta clonotypes obtained by the gDNA method from a few donors. In TCRdb, the immuneACCESS table is reduced to in-frame sequences with V and J assigned. These tables do not hold every clone; where another copy was compared, an unresolved V gene accounts for under half, and the others remain unexplained. V, J and clone size are those of that table, while D and trimming were read from the DNA. Recorded for this sample are some 2.1 million clones; over 85% of them occurred a single time. Of the sample, about 0.13% is held by the ten largest clones.

Specimen: naive CD4+ T cells sorted from blood. The sample's cell subset or site label, decoded: CD45RA+ positively selected. The chain is made from TRBV6-5 and TRBJ2-3; 8 bases in between match TRBD2. The receptor's source is a young man in good health. The base sequence is TGTGCCAGCAGTTACTCGCCTAGCGGGTTAACGAATACGCAGTATTTT. Its translation reads: CASSYSPSGLTNTQYF.